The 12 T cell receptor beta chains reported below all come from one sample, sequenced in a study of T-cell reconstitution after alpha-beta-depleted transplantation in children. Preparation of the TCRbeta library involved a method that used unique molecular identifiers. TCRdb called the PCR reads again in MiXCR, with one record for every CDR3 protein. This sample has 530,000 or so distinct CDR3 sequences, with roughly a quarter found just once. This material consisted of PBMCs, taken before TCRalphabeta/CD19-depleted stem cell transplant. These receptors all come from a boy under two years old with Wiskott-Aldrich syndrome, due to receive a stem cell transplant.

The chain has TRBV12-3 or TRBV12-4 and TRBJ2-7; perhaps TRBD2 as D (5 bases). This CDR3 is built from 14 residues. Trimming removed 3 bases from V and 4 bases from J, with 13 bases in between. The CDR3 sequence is CASSLSGGGYEQYF. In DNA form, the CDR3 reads TGTGCCAGCAGTTTGAGTGGTGGAGGTTACGAGCAGTACTTC.

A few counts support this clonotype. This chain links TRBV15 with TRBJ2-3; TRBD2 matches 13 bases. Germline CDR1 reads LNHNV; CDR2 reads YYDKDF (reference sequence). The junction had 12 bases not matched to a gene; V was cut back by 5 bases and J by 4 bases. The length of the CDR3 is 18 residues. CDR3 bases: TGTGCCACCAGCGTAACTAGCGGGAGGGCCTCATCCCCAGATACGCAGTATTTT. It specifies CATSVTSGRASSPDTQYF.

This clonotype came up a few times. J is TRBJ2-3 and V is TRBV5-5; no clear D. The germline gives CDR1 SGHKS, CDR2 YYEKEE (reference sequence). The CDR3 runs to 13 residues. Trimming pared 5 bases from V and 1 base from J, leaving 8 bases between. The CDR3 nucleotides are TGTGCCAGCAGGTTGTACGGCACAGATACGCAGTATTTT. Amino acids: CASRLYGTDTQYF.

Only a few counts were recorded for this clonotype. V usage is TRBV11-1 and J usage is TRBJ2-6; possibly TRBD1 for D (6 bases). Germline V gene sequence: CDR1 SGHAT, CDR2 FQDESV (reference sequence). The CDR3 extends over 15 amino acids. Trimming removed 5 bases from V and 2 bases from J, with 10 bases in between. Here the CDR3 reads CASSLDRPGANVLTF. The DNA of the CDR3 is TGTGCCAGCAGCCTAGACAGGCCTGGGGCCAACGTCCTGACTTTC.

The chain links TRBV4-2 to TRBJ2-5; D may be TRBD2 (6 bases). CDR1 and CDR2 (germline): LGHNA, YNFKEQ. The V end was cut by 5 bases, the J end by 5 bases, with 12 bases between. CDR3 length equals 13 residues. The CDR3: CASSDRDWETQYF. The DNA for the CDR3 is TGTGCCAGCAGCGATCGGGACTGGGAGACCCAGTACTTC.

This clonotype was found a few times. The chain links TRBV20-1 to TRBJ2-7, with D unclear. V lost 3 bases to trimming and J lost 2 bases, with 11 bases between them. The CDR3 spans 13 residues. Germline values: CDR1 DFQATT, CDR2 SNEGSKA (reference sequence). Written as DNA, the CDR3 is TGCAGTGCTAGGTGGCAGGATACCTACGAGCAGTACTTC. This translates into CSARWQDTYEQYF.

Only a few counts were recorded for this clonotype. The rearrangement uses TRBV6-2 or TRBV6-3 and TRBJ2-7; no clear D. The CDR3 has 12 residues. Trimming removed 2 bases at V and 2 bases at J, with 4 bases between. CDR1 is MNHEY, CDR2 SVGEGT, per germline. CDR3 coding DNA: TGTGCCAGCAGTTACAGTGCCTACGAGCAGTACTTC. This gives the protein CASSYSAYEQYF.

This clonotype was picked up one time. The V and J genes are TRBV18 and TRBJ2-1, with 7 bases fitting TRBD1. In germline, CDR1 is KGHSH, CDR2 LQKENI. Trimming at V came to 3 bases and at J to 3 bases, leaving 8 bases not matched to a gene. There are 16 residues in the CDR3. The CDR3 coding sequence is TGTGCCAGCTCACCGATAGGGCCAGGGGGCTACAATGAGCAGTTCTTC. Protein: CASSPIGPGGYNEQFF.

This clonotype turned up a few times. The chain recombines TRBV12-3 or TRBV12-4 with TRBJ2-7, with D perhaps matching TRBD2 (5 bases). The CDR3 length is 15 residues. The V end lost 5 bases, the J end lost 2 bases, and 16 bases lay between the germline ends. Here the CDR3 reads CASSVRIAPTYEQYF. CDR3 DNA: TGTGCCAGCAGTGTACGGATAGCGCCGACCTACGAGCAGTACTTC.

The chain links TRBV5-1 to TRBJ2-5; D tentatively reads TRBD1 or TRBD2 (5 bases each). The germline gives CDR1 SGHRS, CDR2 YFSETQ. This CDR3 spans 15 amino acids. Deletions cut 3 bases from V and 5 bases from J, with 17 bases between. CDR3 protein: CASSWAGTPEETQYF. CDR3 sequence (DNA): TGCGCCAGCAGCTGGGCCGGGACGCCTGAGGAGACCCAGTACTTC. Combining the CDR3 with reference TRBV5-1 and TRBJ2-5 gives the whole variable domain KAGVTQTPRYLIKTRGQQVTLSCSPISGHRSVSWYQQTPGQGLQFLFEYFSETQRNKGNFPGRFSGRQFSNSRSEMNVSTLELGDSALYLCASSWAGTPEETQYFGPGTRLLVL.

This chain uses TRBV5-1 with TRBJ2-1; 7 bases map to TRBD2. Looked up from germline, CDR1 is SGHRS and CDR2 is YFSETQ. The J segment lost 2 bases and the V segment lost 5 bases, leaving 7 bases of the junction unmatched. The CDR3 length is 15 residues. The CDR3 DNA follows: TGCGCCAGCAGACCCGGACTAGTAACCTACAATGAGCAGTTCTTC. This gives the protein CASRPGLVTYNEQFF.

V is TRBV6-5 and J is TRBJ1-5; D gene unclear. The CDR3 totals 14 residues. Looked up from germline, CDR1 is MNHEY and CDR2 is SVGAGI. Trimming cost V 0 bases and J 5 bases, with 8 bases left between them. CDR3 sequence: CASSYSGSDQPQHF. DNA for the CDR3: TGTGCCAGCAGTTACTCGGGGAGCGATCAGCCCCAGCATTTT.